This T cell receptor beta chain was sequenced during a study of graft-versus-host responses after intestinal transplantation. On the study more broadly: Transplant types were multivisceral, liver-intestinal, or isolated intestinal. Once they had received anti-thymocyte globulin induction, all recipients took tacrolimus and steroids for about three years.

In regard to this clone: The antigen is unknown.

Libraries were prepared by immunoSEQ multiplex PCR; TCRdb keeps only in-frame clonotypes and omits some of them. The sample consists of around 97,000 clones, 90% to 95% of them appearing once. CDR3 length equals 13 residues. Germline V gene data show CDR1 as MNHEY and CDR2 as SVGAGI. V lost 0 bases and J 6 bases, leaving 8 bases between the germline ends. Study-level results: GvH clones appeared in recipient marrow, some first in ileum or blood.

Sample: unstimulated CD8+ T cells sorted from spleen or lymph node cells, taken before intestinal transplant. The chain is built from TRBV6-5 and TRBJ1-1; maybe TRBD1 (5 bases). This TCR was sampled from a human donor who received an intestinal transplant. The CDR3 region is CASSYSTGAEAFF. The CDR3 DNA is TGTGCCAGCAGTTACTCTACAGGAGCTGAAGCTTTCTTT.